A selection of T cell receptor beta chains follows, all from one sample in a study of post-analysis software for immune sequencing data. Each CDR3 protein is one row after TCRdb ran MiXCR on the PCR reads. This sample yields about 760,000 distinct CDR3 sequences, of which about 27% are seen a single time; more than 0.45% belongs to the top ten. The source material was blood. These receptors all come from a girl between 10 and 17 years old with multiple sclerosis. CDR3s include the opening cysteine and the closing phenylalanine or tryptophan. D genes are given only for firm matches. Clone size is stated in some rows and not others, as once, few, many or a class when expanded.

j_call: TRBJ1-2; v_call: TRBV6-2/TRBV6-3; d_call: NA; clone_size: once; cdr3_aa: CASSRRRRDNYGYTF; cdr3_nt: TGTGCCAGCAGTCGACGACGACGGGATAACTATGGCTACACCTTC
j_call: TRBJ1-4; v_call: TRBV25-1; d_call: NA; clone_size: NA; cdr3_aa: CASSSGTPQMGKLFF; cdr3_nt: TGTGCCAGCAGTAGCGGGACCCCACAGATGGGAAAACTGTTTTTT
j_call: TRBJ1-1; v_call: TRBV10-3; d_call: NA; clone_size: few; cdr3_aa: CAISEGRANEAFF; cdr3_nt: TGTGCCATCAGTGAGGGCAGGGCAAATGAAGCTTTCTTT
j_call: TRBJ1-6; v_call: TRBV6-5; d_call: NA; clone_size: few; cdr3_aa: CASSYFGSGQGNSPLHF; cdr3_nt: TGTGCCAGCAGTTATTTCGGGTCCGGGCAGGGCAATTCACCCCTCCACTTT
j_call: TRBJ1-4; v_call: TRBV20-1; d_call: NA; clone_size: NA; cdr3_aa: CSAIGISERGKLFF; cdr3_nt: TGCAGTGCTATAGGAATATCAGAACGAGGAAAACTGTTTTTT
j_call: TRBJ1-5; v_call: TRBV7-8; d_call: TRBD1; clone_size: NA; cdr3_aa: CASSGRGQGNQPQHF; cdr3_nt: TGTGCCAGCAGCGGCAGGGGGCAGGGAAATCAGCCCCAGCATTTT
j_call: TRBJ2-1; v_call: TRBV11-2; d_call: TRBD1; clone_size: NA; cdr3_aa: CASSTGTGNYEQFF; cdr3_nt: TGTGCCAGCAGCACGGGGACAGGGAACTACGAGCAGTTCTTC
j_call: TRBJ1-5; v_call: TRBV7-2; d_call: TRBD1; clone_size: few; cdr3_aa: CASSSTGQGNNQPQHF; cdr3_nt: TGTGCCAGCAGCTCGACCGGACAGGGTAACAATCAGCCCCAGCATTTT
j_call: TRBJ2-3; v_call: TRBV4-1; d_call: NA; clone_size: NA; cdr3_aa: CASSQEGTDTQYF; cdr3_nt: TGCGCCAGCAGCCAAGAGGGCACAGATACGCAGTATTTT
j_call: TRBJ1-5; v_call: TRBV6-5; d_call: NA; clone_size: NA; cdr3_aa: CASSARVSNQPQHF; cdr3_nt: TGTGCCAGCAGCGCCAGGGTTAGCAATCAGCCCCAGCATTTT
j_call: TRBJ1-2; v_call: TRBV7-9; d_call: TRBD1; clone_size: NA; cdr3_aa: CASSLIPGDSYGYTF; cdr3_nt: TGTGCCAGCAGCTTAATTCCAGGGGACAGCTATGGCTACACCTTC
j_call: TRBJ2-1; v_call: TRBV9; d_call: NA; clone_size: many; cdr3_aa: CASSVLGENEQFF; cdr3_nt: TGTGCCAGCAGCGTACTAGGGGAGAATGAGCAGTTCTTC
j_call: TRBJ2-1; v_call: TRBV4-2; d_call: NA; clone_size: many; cdr3_aa: CASSHGVGGNEQFF; cdr3_nt: TGTGCCAGCAGCCACGGTGTTGGGGGGAACGAGCAGTTCTTC
j_call: TRBJ2-2; v_call: TRBV5-1; d_call: NA; clone_size: NA; cdr3_aa: CASSLRQDTGELFF; cdr3_nt: TGCGCCAGCAGCCTCCGACAGGACACCGGGGAGCTGTTTTTT
j_call: TRBJ2-1; v_call: TRBV6-5; d_call: TRBD2; clone_size: few; cdr3_aa: CASSPQGGGALNEQFF; cdr3_nt: TGTGCCAGCAGCCCCCAGGGCGGGGGGGCACTCAATGAGCAGTTCTTC
j_call: TRBJ2-3; v_call: TRBV5-1; d_call: TRBD2; clone_size: few; cdr3_aa: CASSLFASGRAPDTQYF; cdr3_nt: TGCGCCAGCAGCTTGTTCGCTAGCGGGAGGGCCCCAGATACGCAGTATTTT
j_call: TRBJ1-2; v_call: TRBV5-1; d_call: NA; clone_size: NA; cdr3_aa: CASSLDRADRRDYGYTF; cdr3_nt: TGCGCCAGCAGCTTGGATAGGGCGGACCGGCGCGACTATGGCTACACCTTC
j_call: TRBJ2-7; v_call: TRBV11-2; d_call: TRBD1; clone_size: few; cdr3_aa: CASSLDTGTVYEQYF; cdr3_nt: TGTGCCAGCAGCTTAGATACTGGGACAGTATACGAGCAGTACTTC
j_call: TRBJ1-2; v_call: TRBV7-9; d_call: NA; clone_size: NA; cdr3_aa: CASSTQRAGGGQDYGYTF; cdr3_nt: TGTGCCAGCAGCACGCAACGGGCAGGAGGCGGGCAGGACTATGGCTACACCTTC
j_call: TRBJ2-5; v_call: TRBV4-2; d_call: TRBD2; clone_size: many; cdr3_aa: CASSRSGGETQYF; cdr3_nt: TGTGCCAGCAGCCGCTCGGGGGGGGAGACCCAGTACTTC
j_call: TRBJ1-3; v_call: TRBV11-2; d_call: TRBD1; clone_size: NA; cdr3_aa: CASSSNRGFGNTIYF; cdr3_nt: TGTGCCAGCAGCTCTAACAGGGGGTTTGGAAACACCATATATTTT
j_call: TRBJ2-1; v_call: TRBV6-6; d_call: NA; clone_size: few; cdr3_aa: CASSYRQSRNNEQFF; cdr3_nt: TGTGCCAGCAGTTACCGCCAGTCAAGAAACAATGAGCAGTTCTTC
j_call: TRBJ2-3; v_call: TRBV4-3; d_call: TRBD2; clone_size: few; cdr3_aa: CASSQETSGATDTQYF; cdr3_nt: TGCGCCAGCAGCCAAGAGACTAGCGGCGCCACAGATACGCAGTATTTT
j_call: TRBJ2-3; v_call: TRBV5-1; d_call: NA; clone_size: few; cdr3_aa: CASSHPQSTDTQYF; cdr3_nt: TGCGCCAGCAGCCACCCCCAGAGCACAGATACGCAGTATTTT
j_call: TRBJ2-3; v_call: TRBV9; d_call: NA; clone_size: NA; cdr3_aa: CASSVLQGGTDTQYF; cdr3_nt: TGTGCCAGCAGCGTATTACAGGGTGGCACAGATACGCAGTATTTT
j_call: TRBJ2-3; v_call: TRBV5-6; d_call: NA; clone_size: NA; cdr3_aa: CASTRLATDTQYF; cdr3_nt: TGTGCCAGCACCCGCCTAGCGACAGATACGCAGTATTTT
j_call: TRBJ1-4; v_call: TRBV6-5; d_call: NA; clone_size: NA; cdr3_aa: CASSSLLRIEREKLFF; cdr3_nt: TGTGCCAGCAGTTCCCTCCTTCGGATAGAACGAGAAAAACTGTTTTTT
j_call: TRBJ2-7; v_call: TRBV7-2; d_call: NA; clone_size: NA; cdr3_aa: CASTKRGTQTKSYEQYF; cdr3_nt: TGTGCCAGCACCAAAAGGGGAACGCAGACAAAATCCTACGAGCAGTACTTC
j_call: TRBJ2-5; v_call: TRBV28; d_call: NA; clone_size: NA; cdr3_aa: CASSLFGGAETQYF; cdr3_nt: TGTGCCAGCAGTTTATTTGGGGGCGCGGAGACCCAGTACTTC
j_call: TRBJ2-7; v_call: TRBV7-2; d_call: NA; clone_size: NA; cdr3_aa: CASSSGGGRNVEQYF; cdr3_nt: TGTGCCAGCAGCTCGGGGGGCGGGAGAAACGTCGAGCAGTACTTC
j_call: TRBJ1-1; v_call: TRBV20-1; d_call: NA; clone_size: NA; cdr3_aa: CSARDGWNTEAFF; cdr3_nt: TGCAGTGCTAGAGATGGGTGGAACACTGAAGCTTTCTTT
j_call: TRBJ2-7; v_call: TRBV7-2; d_call: NA; clone_size: NA; cdr3_aa: CASSPPLDGQYF; cdr3_nt: TGTGCCAGCAGCCCCCCCCTGGACGGGCAGTACTTC
j_call: TRBJ2-3; v_call: TRBV7-8; d_call: NA; clone_size: NA; cdr3_aa: CASSSTPGARTDTQYF; cdr3_nt: TGTGCCAGCAGCTCAACCCCGGGGGCTCGCACAGATACGCAGTATTTT
j_call: TRBJ2-7; v_call: TRBV5-1; d_call: TRBD2; clone_size: NA; cdr3_aa: CASSQGLAPSYEQYF; cdr3_nt: TGCGCCAGCAGCCAGGGACTAGCGCCTTCCTACGAGCAGTACTTC
j_call: TRBJ2-2; v_call: TRBV20-1; d_call: NA; clone_size: few; cdr3_aa: CSARDYYTGELFF; cdr3_nt: TGCAGTGCTAGAGATTACTACACCGGGGAGCTGTTTTTT
j_call: TRBJ1-2; v_call: TRBV7-8; d_call: NA; clone_size: few; cdr3_aa: CASSRWTATANYGYTF; cdr3_nt: TGTGCCAGCAGCCGATGGACAGCCACGGCTAACTATGGCTACACCTTC